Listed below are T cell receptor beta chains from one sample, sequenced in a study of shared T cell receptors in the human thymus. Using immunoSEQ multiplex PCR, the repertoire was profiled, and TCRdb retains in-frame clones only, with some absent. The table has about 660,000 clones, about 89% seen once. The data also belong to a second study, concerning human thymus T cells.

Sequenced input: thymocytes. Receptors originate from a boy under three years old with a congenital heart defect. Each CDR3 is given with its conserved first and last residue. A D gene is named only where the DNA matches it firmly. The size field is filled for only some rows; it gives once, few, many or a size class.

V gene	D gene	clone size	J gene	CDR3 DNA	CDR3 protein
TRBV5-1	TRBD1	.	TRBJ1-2	TGCGCCAGCAGCCCCCCAGGACAGGTAGGGAGGAACTATGGCTACACCTTC	CASSPPGQVGRNYGYTF
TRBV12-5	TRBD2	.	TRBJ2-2	TGTGCTAGTGGTTTGGAGCGGGGGGGCCTGAGCGGGGAGCTGTTTTTT	CASGLERGGLSGELFF
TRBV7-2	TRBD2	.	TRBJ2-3	TGTGCCAGCAGCTTAGTGCAAGCGGGAGAAGGAACAGATACGCAGTATTTT	CASSLVQAGEGTDTQYF
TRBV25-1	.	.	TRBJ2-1	TGTGCCAGCAGTGGAAAAGACCGGGACTACAATGAGCAGTTCTTC	CASSGKDRDYNEQFF
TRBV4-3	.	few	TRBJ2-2	TGCGCCAGCAGCCAAGATACGGGGGGCGCTAAGACCGGGGAGCTGTTTTTT	CASSQDTGGAKTGELFF
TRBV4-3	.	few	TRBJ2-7	TGCGCCAGCAGCCAAGCGCAGGGTAACCGCTACGAGCAGTACTTC	CASSQAQGNRYEQYF
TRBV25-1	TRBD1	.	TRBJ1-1	TGTGCCAGCAGTGGCCCCACAGGGGGCGTCACTGAAGCTTTCTTT	CASSGPTGGVTEAFF
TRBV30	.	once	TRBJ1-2	TGTGCCTGGAGTGGAGTGGGCATCTATGGCTACACCTTC	CAWSGVGIYGYTF
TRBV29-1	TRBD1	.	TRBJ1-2	TGCAGCGTCTCGACCGGGGACAGGGGATCCCCGAACTATGGCTACACCTTC	CSVSTGDRGSPNYGYTF
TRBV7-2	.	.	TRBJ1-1	TGTGCCAGCAGCTTACCCTCGGAGGTACCGATGAGGTTCACTGAAGCTTTCTTT	CASSLPSEVPMRFTEAFF
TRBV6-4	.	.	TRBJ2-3	TGTGCCAGCAGTAAATGGGGCGGACGCACAGATACGCAGTATTTT	CASSKWGGRTDTQYF
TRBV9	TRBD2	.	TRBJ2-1	TGTGCCAGCAGCGACCCTCCCGGGACTAGCGGGGGGGCTCTCCGGGAGCAGTTCTTC	CASSDPPGTSGGALREQFF
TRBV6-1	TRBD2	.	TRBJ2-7	TGTGCCAGCAGTGAAGGGGTAACTAGCGGGGGGACCACCGTTCATTACGAGCAGTACTTC	CASSEGVTSGGTTVHYEQYF
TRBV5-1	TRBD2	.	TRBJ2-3	TGCGCCAGCAGCCTGACTAGCGGGGGAACAGATACGCAGTATTTT	CASSLTSGGTDTQYF
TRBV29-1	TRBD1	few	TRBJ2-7	TGCAGCGTTGAAGGAGGAGACAGGGGGCCGAGGGAGCAGTACTTC	CSVEGGDRGPREQYF
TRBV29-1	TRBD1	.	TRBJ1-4	TGCAGCGCCAGGGACAGGGCGAATGAAAAACTGTTTTTT	CSARDRANEKLFF